This TCR beta chain comes out of a study of chemoradiotherapy in HPV16-positive cancers. Here immunoSEQ multiplex PCR was the method, and the copy in TCRdb shows in-frame clones only, minus some. The table has around 19,000 clones, 90% seen once. Germline V gene data show CDR1 as SQVTM and CDR2 as ANQGSEA. This CDR3 has 13 residues. V shed 7 bases and J shed 6 bases, with 15 bases lying between them. Sequencing was performed on blood, taken from a patient who underwent chemoradiotherapy. This clonotype was obtained from a human donor with HPV-associated anogenital cancer. V is TRBV29-1 and J is TRBJ2-2, with D possibly matching TRBD1 (6 bases). CDR3 protein: CSAIDRPAGELFF. The CDR3 coding sequence is TGCAGCGCAATCGACAGGCCGGCCGGGGAGCTGTTTTTT.